The 17 T cell receptor beta chains given below trace back to one sample, sequenced in a study of shared T cell receptors in the human thymus. The protocol was immunoSEQ multiplex PCR, while the TCRdb copy is restricted to in-frame clones and leaves out a portion. This sample has about 380,000 clones, with about 95% found just once. Sequencing was performed on thymocytes. The receptor source for this set is a human donor.

This chain connects TRBV23-1 to TRBJ2-1, with D possibly being TRBD1 or TRBD2 (5 bases each). TRBV23-1 is classed as an ORF, of uncertain function. Trimming cost V 7 bases and J 7 bases, with 11 bases left between them. The CDR3 loop spans 12 amino acids. CDR3 coding DNA: TGCGCCAGCACCGGGACCGCGAATGAGCAGTTCTTC. It specifies CASTGTANEQFF.

V is TRBV29-1 and J is TRBJ2-2; TRBD2 agrees at 11 bases. CDR1 and CDR2 (germline): SQVTM, ANQGSEA. V trimming: 2 bases; J trimming: 5 bases; junction bases outside the gene matches: 1. The CDR3 loop spans 14 amino acids. CDR3 in amino acids: CSVELAGGTGELFF. CDR3 coding DNA: TGCAGCGTTGAACTAGCGGGAGGAACCGGGGAGCTGTTTTTT.

The CDR3 region is CASSFWGARGKNQPQHF. As DNA, the CDR3 is TGTGCCAGCAGTTTTTGGGGGGCCCGGGGAAAGAATCAGCCCCAGCATTTT. The V and J genes are TRBV27 and TRBJ1-5; TRBD1 might be the D (6 bases). The CDR3 loop spans 17 amino acids. Per germline, CDR1 MNHEY and CDR2 SMNVEV (reference sequence). Trimming removed 3 bases from V and 4 bases from J, with 19 bases in between.

This chain links TRBV9 with TRBJ2-7; possibly TRBD2 for D (5 bases). V was trimmed by 2 bases and J by 3 bases, leaving 12 bases between them. This CDR3 spans 14 amino acids. Looked up from germline, CDR1 is SGDLS and CDR2 is YYNGEE. The CDR3 DNA follows: TGTGCCAGCAGCGTTGGGCGGGCCGACTACGAGCAGTACTTC. It codes for CASSVGRADYEQYF. The full variable domain, with the rest looked up from reference TRBV9 and TRBJ2-7, is DSGVTQTPKHLITATGQRVTLRCSPRSGDLSVYWYQQSLDQGLQFLIQYYNGEERAKGNILERFSAQQFPDLHSELNLSSLELGDSALYFCASSVGRADYEQYFGPGTRLTVT.

The V call is TRBV13, the J call TRBJ1-3; tentatively, D is TRBD1 (6 bases). In germline, CDR1 is PRHDT, CDR2 FYEKMQ (reference sequence). The CDR3 is 15 amino acids. V was shortened by 8 bases and J by 1 base, with 15 bases between the two germline ends. Here the CDR3 DNA reads TGTGCCAGCCTGTCGGGGGGCAGGTCTGGAAACACCATATATTTT. As protein: CASLSGGRSGNTIYF.

This chain links TRBV7-2 with TRBJ1-2; TRBD1 matches 10 bases. The CDR3 has 16 residues. The germline V gene has CDR1 SGHTA and CDR2 FQGNSA. With 5 bases clipped from V and 3 bases from J, the junction kept 9 bases outside the gene matches. The CDR3 region has the DNA TGTGCCAGCAGCCCGCCGGGACAGGGGTATGACTATGGCTACACCTTC. Translation gives CASSPPGQGYDYGYTF.

V is TRBV28 and J is TRBJ2-7; TRBD2 might be the D (5 bases). Germline lookup yields CDR1 MDHEN and CDR2 SYDVKM. V dropped 4 bases and J dropped 3 bases, with 16 bases sitting between them. The CDR3 consists of 15 residues. As DNA, the CDR3 is TGTGCCAGCAGTTCGGGCGGACTGGGGAGCTACGAGCAGTACTTC. Translation gives CASSSGGLGSYEQYF. The full variable domain, with the rest looked up from reference TRBV28 and TRBJ2-7, is DVKVTQSSRYLVKRTGEKVFLECVQDMDHENMFWYRQDPGLGLRLIYFSYDVKMKEKGDIPEGYSVSREKKERFSLILESASTNQTSMYLCASSSGGLGSYEQYFGPGTRLTVT.

The CDR3 protein is CASNRVSTEAFF. The CDR3 DNA reads TGTGCCAGTAATAGGGTTTCTACTGAAGCTTTCTTT. The chain combines TRBV19 with TRBJ1-1; D is undetermined. The CDR3 covers 12 residues. V lost 7 bases to trimming and J lost 5 bases, with 11 bases between them. Germline CDR1 LNHDA, CDR2 SQIVND (reference sequence).

This sequence joins TRBV2 and TRBJ2-1; D gene uncertain. Per germline, CDR1 SNHLY and CDR2 FYNNEI. The CDR3 covers 14 residues. With 6 bases removed from V and 0 bases from J, the gap between germline ends came to 9 bases. For the CDR3, the DNA is TGTGCCAGCAGAGGCCAGAGCTCCTACAATGAGCAGTTCTTC. Translation: CASRGQSSYNEQFF. The variable domain in full, completed from reference TRBV2 and TRBJ2-1, reads EPEVTQTPSHQVTQMGQEVILRCVPISNHLYFYWYRQILGQKVEFLVSFYNNEISEKSEIFDDQFSVERPDGSNFTLKIRSTKLEDSAMYFCASRGQSSYNEQFFGPGTRLTVL.

The rearrangement uses TRBV28 and TRBJ2-7, with D possibly TRBD2 on 6 matching bases. CDR3 length: 15 residues. Germline assignment: CDR1 MDHEN and CDR2 SYDVKM. V was pared by 8 bases and J by 6 bases, with 23 bases between. The CDR3 DNA sequence: TGTGCCAGCTCAGTTTATGGGAGGAGATGGCCCGAGCAGTACTTC. It specifies CASSVYGRRWPEQYF.

The chain employs TRBV28 and TRBJ2-5; 12 bases align to TRBD2. The germline V gene has CDR1 MDHEN and CDR2 SYDVKM. Germline trimming cut 7 bases from V and 6 bases from J; bases unmatched to any gene: 9. The CDR3 is 15 residues long. In DNA, the CDR3 is TGTGCCAGCACCCGACTAGCGGGGGATCGGCAGACCCAGTACTTC. The encoded protein is CASTRLAGDRQTQYF.

The chain couples TRBV19 to TRBJ1-5; 8 bases agree with TRBD1. With 5 bases clipped from V and 0 bases from J, the junction kept 12 bases outside the gene matches. CDR1 is LNHDA and CDR2 is SQIVND in the germline V gene (reference sequence). CDR3 length: 18 amino acids. DNA for the CDR3: TGTGCCAGTAGTCCCCAGGGGGCGAAAAGGCTTAGCAATCAGCCCCAGCATTTT. Protein product: CASSPQGAKRLSNQPQHF.

The chain uses TRBV28 and TRBJ2-7, with D perhaps matching TRBD2 (5 bases). Germline V CDR1 and CDR2: MDHEN, SYDVKM. The V end was cut by 8 bases, the J end by 0 bases, with 23 bases between. The CDR3 sequence is 17 residues long. This CDR3 reads CASPGQVATPNSYEQYF. CDR3 coding DNA: TGTGCCAGCCCCGGTCAGGTAGCGACTCCTAACTCCTACGAGCAGTACTTC.

The chain uses TRBV7-7 and TRBJ2-1, with TRBD1 matching 8 bases. From germline, CDR1 is SSHAT and CDR2 FNYEAQ (reference sequence). This CDR3 region has 17 residues. J lost 5 bases, V lost 5 bases, and 14 bases had no gene match. As DNA, the CDR3 is TGTGCCAGCAGCCCACTAAGACCTACGGGACAGGACAATGAGCAGTTCTTC. This encodes CASSPLRPTGQDNEQFF. The whole variable domain, filled in from reference TRBV7-7 and TRBJ2-1, reads GAGVSQSPRYKVTKRGQDVTLRCDPISSHATLYWYQQALGQGPEFLTYFNYEAQPDKSGLPSDRFSAERPEGSISTLTIQRTEQRDSAMYRCASSPLRPTGQDNEQFFGPGTRLTVL.

The gene calls are TRBV7-9 and TRBJ1-2; 7 bases agree with TRBD1. CDR3 length equals 16 residues. The J segment lost 6 bases and the V segment lost 1 base, leaving 11 bases of the junction unmatched. CDR1 and CDR2 (germline): SEHNR, FQNEAQ (reference sequence). The CDR3 reads CASSLVHDRETDGYTF. In nucleotides, the CDR3 is TGTGCCAGCAGCTTAGTTCACGACAGGGAGACCGATGGCTACACCTTC.

This clone came up once. This chain joins TRBV7-6 and TRBJ2-7; either TRBD1 or TRBD2 may supply D (5 bases each). Trimming removed 5 bases at V and 5 bases at J, with 16 bases between. The CDR3 is 14 amino acids. CDR1 is SGHVS, CDR2 FNYEAQ, per germline. The CDR3 is CASSPERGRNEQYF. In nucleotides, the CDR3 is TGTGCCAGCAGCCCTGAGAGGGGAAGAAACGAGCAGTACTTC.

The V call is TRBV28, the J call TRBJ1-5; D ambiguous. The V and J ends lost 3 bases and 1 base respectively, with 13 bases between them. From germline, CDR1 is MDHEN and CDR2 SYDVKM. CDR3 size: 16 residues. This chain's CDR3 is CASSFSPGWSNQPQHF. The CDR3 DNA reads TGTGCCAGCAGTTTCTCGCCGGGATGGAGCAATCAGCCCCAGCATTTT.